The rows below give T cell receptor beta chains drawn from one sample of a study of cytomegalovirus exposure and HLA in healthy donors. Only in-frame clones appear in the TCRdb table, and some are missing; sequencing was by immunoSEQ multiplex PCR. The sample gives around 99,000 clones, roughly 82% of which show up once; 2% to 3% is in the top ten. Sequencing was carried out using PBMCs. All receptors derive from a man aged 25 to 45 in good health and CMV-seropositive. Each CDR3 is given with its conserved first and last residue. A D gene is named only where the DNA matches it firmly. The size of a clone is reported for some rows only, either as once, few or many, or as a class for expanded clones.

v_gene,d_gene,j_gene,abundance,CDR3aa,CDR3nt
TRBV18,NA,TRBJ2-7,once,CASSPEYRALAEQYF,TGTGCCAGCTCACCTGAATACAGGGCCCTAGCCGAGCAGTACTTC
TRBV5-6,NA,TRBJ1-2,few,CASSEKPGSYYGYTF,TGTGCCAGCAGCGAGAAACCGGGATCTTACTATGGCTACACCTTC
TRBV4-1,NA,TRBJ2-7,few,CASSQERGSSYEQYF,TGCGCCAGCAGCCAAGAGAGAGGGTCCTCCTACGAGCAGTACTTC
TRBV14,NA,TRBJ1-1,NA,CASSHTGNTEAFF,TGTGCCAGCAGCCATACAGGGAACACTGAAGCTTTCTTT
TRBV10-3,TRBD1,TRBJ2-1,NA,CAISRSTGDNEQFF,TGTGCCATCAGCCGGTCGACAGGGGACAATGAGCAGTTCTTC
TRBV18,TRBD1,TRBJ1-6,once,CASSPEAGGTSPLHF,TGTGCCAGCTCGCCTGAGGCAGGGGGCACTTCACCCCTCCACTTT
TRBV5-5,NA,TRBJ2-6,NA,CASSLGPGLGGANGLTF,TGTGCCAGCAGCTTGGGGCCCGGCCTTGGAGGGGCCAACGGCCTGACTTTC
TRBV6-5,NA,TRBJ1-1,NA,CASSEALNTEAFF,TGTGCCAGCAGTGAAGCACTGAACACTGAAGCTTTCTTT
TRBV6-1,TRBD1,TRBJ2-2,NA,CASRTGGVGTGELFF,TGTGCCAGCAGGACAGGGGGCGTCGGCACCGGGGAGCTGTTTTTT
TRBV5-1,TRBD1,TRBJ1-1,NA,CASSSQLTGPKVFLGTEAFF,TGCGCCAGCAGCTCGCAGTTGACAGGGCCAAAAGTCTTCCTCGGCACTGAAGCTTTCTTT
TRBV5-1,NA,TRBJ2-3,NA,CASSLVADTDTQYF,TGCGCCAGCAGCTTGGTGGCAGACACAGATACGCAGTATTTT
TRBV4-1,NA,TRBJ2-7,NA,CASSQEPYYEQYF,TGCGCCAGCAGCCAAGAACCCTACTACGAGCAGTACTTC
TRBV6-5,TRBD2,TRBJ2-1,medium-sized,CASRGGNEQFF,TGTGCCTCCCGGGGGGGCAATGAGCAGTTCTTC
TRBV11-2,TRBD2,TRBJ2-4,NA,CASSYRAGGRENIQYF,TGTGCCAGCAGTTACCGAGCGGGGGGTCGGGAAAACATTCAGTACTTC
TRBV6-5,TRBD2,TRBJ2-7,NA,CASSLTQRGSGQYF,TGTGCCAGCAGCTTGACTCAGCGGGGCTCCGGGCAGTACTTC
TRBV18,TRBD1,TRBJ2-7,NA,CASSYRGLRGSEQYF,TGTGCCAGCTCATACAGGGGGCTGAGAGGTAGCGAGCAGTACTTC
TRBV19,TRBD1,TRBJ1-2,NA,CASSTRQGYGYTF,TGTGCCAGTAGTACAAGACAGGGGTATGGCTACACCTTC
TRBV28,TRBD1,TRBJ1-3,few,CASSSQGATGNTIYF,TGTGCCAGCAGTTCCCAGGGGGCAACTGGAAACACCATATATTTT
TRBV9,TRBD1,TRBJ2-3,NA,CASSVFPDRGSTDTQYF,TGTGCCAGCAGCGTGTTTCCGGACAGGGGTAGCACAGATACGCAGTATTTT
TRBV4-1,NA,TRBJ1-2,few,CASSQDLSYGYTF,TGCGCCAGCAGCCAAGATCTCTCCTATGGCTACACCTTC
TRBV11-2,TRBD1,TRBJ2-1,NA,CASSRQGYNEQFF,TGTGCCAGCAGCCGACAGGGTTACAATGAGCAGTTCTTC
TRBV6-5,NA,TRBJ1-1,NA,CASSYSTGFNTEAFF,TGTGCCAGCAGTTACTCGACAGGCTTTAACACTGAAGCTTTCTTT
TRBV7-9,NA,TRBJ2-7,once,CASSPTGKNEQYF,TGTGCCAGCAGCCCAACAGGGAAAAACGAGCAGTACTTC
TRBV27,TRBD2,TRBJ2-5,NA,CASSPRPHAGGTQYF,TGTGCCAGCAGTCCTAGACCCCACGCGGGAGGGACCCAGTACTTC
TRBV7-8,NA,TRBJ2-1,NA,CASSTPGSRPNNEQFF,TGTGCCAGCAGCACCCCGGGGTCTCGGCCTAACAATGAGCAGTTCTTC
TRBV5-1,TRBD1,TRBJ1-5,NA,CASSLGGQEYQPQHF,TGCGCCAGCAGCTTGGGGGGACAGGAGTATCAGCCCCAGCATTTT
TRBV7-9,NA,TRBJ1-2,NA,CASSLEQGSGYTF,TGTGCCAGCAGCTTAGAACAGGGCTCTGGCTACACCTTC
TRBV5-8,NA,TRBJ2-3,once,CASSLGQGPITDTQYF,TGTGCCAGCAGCTTAGGGCAGGGGCCCATCACAGATACGCAGTATTTT
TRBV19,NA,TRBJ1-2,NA,CASSIDPWYGGYTF,TGTGCCAGTAGTATAGATCCCTGGTACGGGGGCTACACCTTC
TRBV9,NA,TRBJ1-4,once,CASSSRQANRPSEKLFF,TGTGCCAGCAGCTCCCGACAGGCGAACCGACCCAGTGAAAAACTGTTTTTT
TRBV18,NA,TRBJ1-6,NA,CASSPGEAPLHF,TGTGCCAGCTCACCAGGGGAGGCACCCCTCCACTTT
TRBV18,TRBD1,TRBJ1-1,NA,CASSGGTGGSQGTEAFF,TGTGCCAGCTCAGGGGGGACAGGGGGCTCTCAGGGCACTGAAGCTTTCTTT
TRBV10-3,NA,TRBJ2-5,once,CAISESGGQETQYF,TGTGCCATCAGTGAGTCAGGGGGCCAAGAGACCCAGTACTTC
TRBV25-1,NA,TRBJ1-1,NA,CASSGQNTEAFF,TGTGCCAGCAGTGGGCAAAACACTGAAGCTTTCTTT
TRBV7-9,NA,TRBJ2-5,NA,CASSTPQAGWQETQYF,TGTGCCAGCAGCACCCCACAGGCAGGCTGGCAAGAGACCCAGTACTTC
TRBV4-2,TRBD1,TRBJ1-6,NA,CASSHRDSNSPLHF,TGTGCCAGCAGCCACCGGGACAGTAATTCACCCCTCCACTTT
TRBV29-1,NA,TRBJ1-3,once,CSVRAVGNTIYF,TGCAGCGTGCGGGCAGTTGGAAACACCATATATTTT
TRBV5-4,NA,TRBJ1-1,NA,CASSKDTNTEAFF,TGTGCCAGCAGCAAGGACACCAATACTGAAGCTTTCTTT
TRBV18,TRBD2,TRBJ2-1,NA,CASSPQDGGSYNEQFF,TGTGCCAGCTCACCACAGGACGGGGGGAGCTACAATGAGCAGTTCTTC
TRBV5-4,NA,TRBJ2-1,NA,CASSLTGSYNEQFF,TGTGCCAGCAGCTTGACAGGGAGCTACAATGAGCAGTTCTTC
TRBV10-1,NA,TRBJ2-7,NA,CASSESQGSYEQYF,TGCGCCAGCAGTGAGTCCCAGGGTTCCTACGAGCAGTACTTC
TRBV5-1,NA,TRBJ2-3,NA,CASRLRAGGDTQYF,TGCGCCAGCAGACTAAGAGCGGGCGGGGATACGCAGTATTTT
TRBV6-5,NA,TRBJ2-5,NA,CASSFGGLRETQYF,TGTGCCAGCAGTTTCGGAGGCCTCAGAGAGACCCAGTACTTC
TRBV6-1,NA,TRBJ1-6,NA,CASSEGYLMSYNSPLHF,TGTGCCAGCAGTGAAGGGTATCTAATGAGCTATAATTCACCCCTCCACTTT
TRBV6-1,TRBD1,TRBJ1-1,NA,CASSRDSDVAAFF,TGTGCCAGCAGTCGGGACAGCGATGTAGCTGCTTTCTTT